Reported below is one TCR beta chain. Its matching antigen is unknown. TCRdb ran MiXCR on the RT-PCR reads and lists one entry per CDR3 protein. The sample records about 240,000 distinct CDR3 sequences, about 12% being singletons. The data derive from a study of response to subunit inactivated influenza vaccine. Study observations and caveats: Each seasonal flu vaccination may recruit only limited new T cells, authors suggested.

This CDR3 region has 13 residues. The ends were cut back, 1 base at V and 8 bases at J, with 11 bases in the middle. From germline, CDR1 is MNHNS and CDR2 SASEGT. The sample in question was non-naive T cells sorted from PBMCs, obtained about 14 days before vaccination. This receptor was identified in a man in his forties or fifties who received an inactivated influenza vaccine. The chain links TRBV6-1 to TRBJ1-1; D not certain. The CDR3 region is CASSEGSTREAFF. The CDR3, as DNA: TGTGCCAGCAGTGAAGGTAGTACCCGGGAAGCTTTCTTT.